The present TCR beta chain was sequenced within a study of blood T cells in healthy people across ages. Study-wide results and limits: The study found more naive CD4+ cells and higher diversity in long-lived than aged donors. The study regarded diversity estimates from one million T cells as underestimates. Age advanced and TCR beta diversity per million T cells fell, roughly linearly.

This CDR3 region has 16 residues. From germline, CDR1 is LNHNV and CDR2 YYDKDF (reference sequence). With V trimmed by 2 bases and J by 5 bases, 9 bases remained unmatched. A second about 6 to 11 cycle PCR used barcoded and J-beta primers. At least 2.5 million CDR3-containing paired-end reads were obtained per sample. Each CDR3 protein gets one entry after TCRdb re-called the 5' RACE reads with MiXCR. This table has about 640,000 distinct CDR3 sequences, over 40% appearing once. This clonotype was seen only a few times. Its antigen remains unknown. The sample consisted of blood. The genes are TRBV15 and TRBJ2-5; 9 bases are a match to TRBD1. This TCR was sampled from a man older than 75 in good health. Here the CDR3 reads CATSRLESTGGETQYF. CDR3 in DNA: TGTGCCACCAGCAGACTAGAGTCTACAGGGGGCGAGACCCAGTACTTC.